Presented here are 14 T cell receptor beta chains from one specimen sequenced in a study of T cells in women clearing cervical HPV infection. Clones were read by immunoSEQ multiplex PCR, and TCRdb kept only the in-frame ones, dropping some. This repertoire includes tens of thousands of clones. Sequenced: blood buffy coat. The receptor source for this set is a woman aged 18 to 75 with a cervical HPV16 infection that either progressed to CIN3+ or cleared (not recorded which).

Notes on this clone: The read ends 3 residues before the CDR3 terminus; that terminus is restored from the germline J gene. The chain links TRBV19 to TRBJ1-2; TRBD1 agrees at 12 bases. The J segment lost 4 bases and the V segment lost 10 bases, leaving 4 bases of the junction unmatched. Germline CDR1 is LNHDA and CDR2 is SQIVND (reference sequence). There are 13 residues in the CDR3. The CDR3 bases that were read are TGTGCCACGAAGGGACAGGGGGCCTATGGC. Amino acids: CATKGQGAYG. From start to end, the CDR3 is CATKGQGAYGYTF.

With regard to this clone: With the read ending 3 residues before the CDR3 end, the germline J gene is used to fill in that end. The genes are TRBV5-6 and TRBJ1-6; perhaps TRBD1 as D (6 bases). Germline V gene lookup returns CDR1 SGHDT and CDR2 YYEEEE. The V gene lost 4 bases and the J gene lost 9 bases, with 17 bases spanning the gap. CDR3 size: 15 residues. The CDR3 loop is CASSLARGRSSPLHF. The CDR3 DNA, read in part, is TGTGCCAGCAGCCTGGCCAGGGGAAGAAGTTCACCC.

A remark on this clone: The CDR3 is cut off 3 residues early in the read; its end comes from the germline J gene. The chain recombines TRBV10-3 with TRBJ1-2; 7 bases are shared with TRBD1. Germline lookup yields CDR1 ENHRY and CDR2 SYGVKD. The length of the CDR3 is 13 residues. The DNA read from the CDR3 is TGTGCCGCCAAGGGAGGGGGCGACTACGAC. Amino acid sequence: CAAKGGGDYD. The whole CDR3 reads CAAKGGGDYDYTF.

Comments on this clone: The sequenced fragment ends 3 residues before the CDR3 boundary, so the rest is inferred from the germline J gene. The chain combines TRBV6-2 or TRBV6-3 with TRBJ1-2; TRBD1 might be the D (5 bases). Germline loops: CDR1 MNHEY, CDR2 SVGEGT. The CDR3 totals 17 residues. The CDR3 DNA, read in part, is TGTGCCAGCAGCCGCATACCGAGCGGGGGGTCTGACTACGAC. It is translated as CASSRIPSGGSDYD. The full CDR3 is CASSRIPSGGSDYDYTF.

Concerning this clone itself: Read data end 3 residues before the CDR3 end; the end is taken from the germline J gene. The rearrangement joins TRBV7-2 to TRBJ2-7; the match to TRBD1 covers 9 bases. CDR3 length equals 14 residues. V dropped 4 bases and J dropped 6; count of bases not matched to a gene: 7. Germline loops: CDR1 SGHTA, CDR2 FQGNSA. CDR3 loop: CASSSPGTGSEQYF. The sequenced part of the CDR3 DNA is TGTGCCAGCAGCTCCCCCGGGACAGGGTCCGAG.

A remark on this clone: The read comes to an end 3 residues before the CDR3 does, leaving the germline J gene to fill in the end. The genes are TRBV7-9 and TRBJ1-5; perhaps TRBD1 as D (5 bases). The CDR3 consists of 13 residues. CDR1 is SEHNR, CDR2 FQNEAQ, per germline (reference sequence). Partial CDR3 DNA: TGTGCCAGCAGCGTCAACCGGGGGGATCCC. This codes for CASSVNRGDP. The entire CDR3 protein reads CASSVNRGDPQHF.

With respect to this clone: The read finishes 3 residues shy of the CDR3 end, and the germline J gene is used to complete it. The chain recombines TRBV2 with TRBJ1-2; D might be TRBD1 (6 bases). The germline V gene encodes CDR1 SNHLY and CDR2 FYNNEI. This CDR3 spans 15 amino acids. The CDR3 bases that were read are TGTGCCAGCAGTGGCGCCCAGGGGAAACACAATGAC. Residues: CASSGAQGKHND. The CDR3 as a whole reads CASSGAQGKHNDYTF.

To note about this clone: The read terminates 3 residues before the CDR3 end, so the remaining end is supplied by the germline J gene. J is TRBJ1-4 and V is TRBV18; D is undetermined. This CDR3 contains 14 residues. Germline V gene sequence: CDR1 KGHSH, CDR2 LQKENI. V lost 2 bases and J lost 6, with 10 bases in between. CDR3 amino acids: CASSPEYEDEKLFF. Partial CDR3 DNA: TGTGCCAGCTCACCAGAATACGAGGATGAAAAA.

On this clone: Read sequence stops 3 residues before the CDR3 end, and the germline J gene provides the missing end. The rearrangement links TRBV19 to TRBJ1-5; tentatively, D is TRBD1 (6 bases). The germline V gene has CDR1 LNHDA and CDR2 SQIVND (reference sequence). This CDR3 has 13 residues. Trimming removed 7 bases from V and 3 bases from J, with 10 bases in between. The CDR3 is CASKQGNNQPQHF. The sequenced part of the CDR3 DNA is TGTGCCAGTAAACAGGGCAACAATCAGCCC. Using reference TRBV19 and TRBJ1-5 for the parts outside the CDR3, the full variable domain is DGGITQSPKYLFRKEGQNVTLSCEQNLNHDAMYWYRQDPGQGLRLIYYSQIVNDFQKGDIAEGYSVSREKKESFPLTVTSAQKNPTAFYLCASKQGNNQPQHFGDGTRLSIL.

On this clone: The CDR3 extends 3 residues past the end of the read, so its final part is completed from the germline J gene. V usage is TRBV10-3 and J usage is TRBJ1-1; 11 nucleotides match TRBD1. Germline lookup yields CDR1 ENHRY and CDR2 SYGVKD. The CDR3 has 15 residues. The ends lost 7 bases at V and 5 bases at J; junction bases unmatched: 9. The CDR3: CAINRGTGGGTEAFF. The sequenced CDR3 bases are TGTGCCATCAACCGCGGGACAGGGGGTGGGACTGAA.

As to this clone: The read terminates 3 residues before the CDR3 end, so the remaining end is supplied by the germline J gene. This chain joins TRBV20-1 and TRBJ2-3, with D perhaps TRBD1 (6 bases). This CDR3 has 14 residues. Germline CDR1 and CDR2: DFQATT and SNEGSKA (reference sequence). CDR3 region: CSANHGQINQPQYF. The CDR3 bases that were read are TGCAGTGCCAATCACGGACAGATCAATCAGCCG.

Note on this clone: Mismatch with germline at one junction end may stem from a read error. The missing CDR3 end, 3 residues past where the read stops, is filled in from the germline J gene. This sequence joins TRBV7-9 and TRBJ1-2, with D tentatively TRBD1 (6 bases). Germline V CDR1 and CDR2: SEHNR, FQNEAQ (reference sequence). This CDR3 has 13 residues. CDR3 sequence reads: CASNSPGVYDYTF. The sequenced CDR3 bases are TGTGCCAGCAACTCTCCAGGGGTTTATGAC. The full variable domain, its missing parts supplied by reference TRBV7-9 and TRBJ1-2, is DTGVSQNPRHKITKRGQNVTFRCDPISEHNRLYWYRQTLGQGPEFLTYFQNEAQLEKSRLLSDRFSAERPKGSFSTLEIQRTEQGDSAMYLCASNSPGVYDYTFGSGTRLTVV.

In regard to this clone: Read coverage stops 3 residues before the CDR3 terminus; the germline J gene supplies the remainder. This sequence joins TRBV20-1 and TRBJ1-2; tentative D call: TRBD1 (6 bases). Germline values: CDR1 DFQATT, CDR2 SNEGSKA (reference sequence). This CDR3 has 16 residues. The CDR3 is CSASGAAGAITDTYTF. The DNA read from the CDR3 is TGCAGTGCTAGTGGAGCTGCGGGGGCCATCACAGATACC.

Details on this clone: The read ends 3 residues early relative to the CDR3; the germline J gene fills the gap. The chain recombines TRBV2 with TRBJ1-1; 11 nucleotides agree with TRBD1. After removal of 8 bases from V and 3 bases from J, the junction contained 5 bases not matched to a gene. The CDR3 sequence is 14 residues long. CDR1 and CDR2 (germline): SNHLY, FYNNEI. The CDR3 loop reads CASYVDRGHTEAFF. The sequenced CDR3 bases are TGTGCCAGCTATGTGGACAGGGGGCACACTGAA.